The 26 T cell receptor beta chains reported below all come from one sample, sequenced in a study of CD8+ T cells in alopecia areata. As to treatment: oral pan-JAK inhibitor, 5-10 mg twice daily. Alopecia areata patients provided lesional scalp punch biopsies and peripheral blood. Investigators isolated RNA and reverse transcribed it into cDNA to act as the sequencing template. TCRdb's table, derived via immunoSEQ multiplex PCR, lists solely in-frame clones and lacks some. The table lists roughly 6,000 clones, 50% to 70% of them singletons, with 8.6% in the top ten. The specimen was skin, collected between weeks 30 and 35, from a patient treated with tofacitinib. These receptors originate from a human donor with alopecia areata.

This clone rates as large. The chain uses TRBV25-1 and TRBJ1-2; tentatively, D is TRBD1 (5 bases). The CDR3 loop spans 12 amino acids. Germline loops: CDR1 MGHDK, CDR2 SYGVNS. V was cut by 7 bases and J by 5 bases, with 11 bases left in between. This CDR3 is CASNGALYGYTF. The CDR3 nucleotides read TGTGCCAGCAATGGGGCTTTATATGGCTACACCTTC.

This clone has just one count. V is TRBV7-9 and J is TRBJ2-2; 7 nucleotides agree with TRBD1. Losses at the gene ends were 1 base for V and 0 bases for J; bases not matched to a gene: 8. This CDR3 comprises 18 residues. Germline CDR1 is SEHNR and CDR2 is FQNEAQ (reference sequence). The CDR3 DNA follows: TGTGCCAGCAGCTTAGGGGGACAGAGATCCGCGAACACCGGGGAGCTGTTTTTT. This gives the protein CASSLGGQRSANTGELFF.

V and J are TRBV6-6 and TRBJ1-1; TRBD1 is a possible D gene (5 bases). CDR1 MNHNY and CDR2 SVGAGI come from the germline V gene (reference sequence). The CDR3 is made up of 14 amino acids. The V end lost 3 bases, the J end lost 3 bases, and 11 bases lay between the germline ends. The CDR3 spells CASSYSTAHTEAFF. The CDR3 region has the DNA TGTGCCAGCAGTTATTCGACAGCCCACACTGAAGCTTTCTTT.

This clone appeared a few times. CDR3 bases: TGTGCCAGCAGTGTATTGGAAAACCTTTATCAGCCCCAGCATTTT. Translated, it gives CASSVLENLYQPQHF. The genes are TRBV2 and TRBJ1-5; no reliable D call. Germline CDR1 and CDR2: SNHLY and FYNNEI. The germline V and J ends were trimmed by 4 bases and 5 bases, with 15 bases remaining between them. The CDR3 runs to 15 residues.

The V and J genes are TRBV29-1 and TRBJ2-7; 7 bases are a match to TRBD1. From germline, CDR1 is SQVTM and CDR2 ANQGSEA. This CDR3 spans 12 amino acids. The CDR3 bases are TGCAGTGCAAGGGGGCGGTTTTACGAGCAGTACTTC. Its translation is CSARGRFYEQYF.

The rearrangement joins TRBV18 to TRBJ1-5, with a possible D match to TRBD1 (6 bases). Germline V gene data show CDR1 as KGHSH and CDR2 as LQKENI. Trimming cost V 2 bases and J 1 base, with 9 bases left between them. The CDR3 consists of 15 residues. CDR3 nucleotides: TGTGCCAGCTCACCATCGGACAGAAGCAATCAGCCCCAGCATTTT. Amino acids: CASSPSDRSNQPQHF.

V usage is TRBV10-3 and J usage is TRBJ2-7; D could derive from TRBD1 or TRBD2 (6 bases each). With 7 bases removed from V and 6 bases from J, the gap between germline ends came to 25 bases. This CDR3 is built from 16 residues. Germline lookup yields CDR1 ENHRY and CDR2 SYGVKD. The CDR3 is CAITPRDKVPRGEQYF. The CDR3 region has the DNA TGTGCCATCACCCCCCGGGACAAAGTGCCGCGGGGCGAGCAGTACTTC.

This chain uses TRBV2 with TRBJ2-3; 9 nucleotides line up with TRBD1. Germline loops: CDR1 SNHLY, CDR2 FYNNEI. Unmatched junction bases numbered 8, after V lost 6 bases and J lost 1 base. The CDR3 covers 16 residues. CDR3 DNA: TGTGCCAGCAGGAGAAGGACAGGGGTGGGCACAGATACGCAGTATTTT. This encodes CASRRRTGVGTDTQYF.

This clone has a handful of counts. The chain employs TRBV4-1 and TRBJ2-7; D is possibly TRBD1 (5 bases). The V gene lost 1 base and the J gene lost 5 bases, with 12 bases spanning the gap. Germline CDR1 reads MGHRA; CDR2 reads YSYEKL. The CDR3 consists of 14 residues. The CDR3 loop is CASSQGQGNNEQYF. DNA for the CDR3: TGCGCCAGCAGCCAAGGGCAGGGTAACAACGAGCAGTACTTC.

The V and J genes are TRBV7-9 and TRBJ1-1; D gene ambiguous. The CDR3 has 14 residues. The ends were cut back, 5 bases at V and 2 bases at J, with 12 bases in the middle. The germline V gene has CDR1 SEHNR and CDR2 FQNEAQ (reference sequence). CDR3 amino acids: CASSPWAGNTEAFF. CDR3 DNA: TGTGCCAGCAGCCCGTGGGCGGGAAACACTGAAGCTTTCTTT.

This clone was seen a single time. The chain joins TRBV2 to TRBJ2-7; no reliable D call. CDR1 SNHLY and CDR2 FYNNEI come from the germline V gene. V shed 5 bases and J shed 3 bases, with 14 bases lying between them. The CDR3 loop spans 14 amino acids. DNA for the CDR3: TGTGCCAGCAGTCACGACGGAGTCCGCTACGAGCAGTACTTC. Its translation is CASSHDGVRYEQYF.

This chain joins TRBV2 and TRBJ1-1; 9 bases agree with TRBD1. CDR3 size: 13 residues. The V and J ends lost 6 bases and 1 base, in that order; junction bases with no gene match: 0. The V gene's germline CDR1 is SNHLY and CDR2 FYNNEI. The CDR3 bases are TGTGCCAGCAGGGGACAGGGGAACACTGAAGCTTTCTTT. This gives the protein CASRGQGNTEAFF. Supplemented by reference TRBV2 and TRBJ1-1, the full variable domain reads EPEVTQTPSHQVTQMGQEVILRCVPISNHLYFYWYRQILGQKVEFLVSFYNNEISEKSEIFDDQFSVERPDGSNFTLKIRSTKLEDSAMYFCASRGQGNTEAFFGQGTRLTVV.

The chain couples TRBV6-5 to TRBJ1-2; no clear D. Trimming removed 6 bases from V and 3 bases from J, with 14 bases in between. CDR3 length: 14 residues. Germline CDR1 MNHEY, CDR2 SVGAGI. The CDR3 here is CASRRSGRDYGYTF. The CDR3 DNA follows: TGTGCCAGCAGGCGGAGTGGAAGGGACTATGGCTACACCTTC.

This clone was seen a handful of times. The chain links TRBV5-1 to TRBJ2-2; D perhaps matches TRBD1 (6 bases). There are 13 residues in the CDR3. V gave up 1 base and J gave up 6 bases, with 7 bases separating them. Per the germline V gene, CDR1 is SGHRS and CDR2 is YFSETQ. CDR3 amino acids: CASSLTGSGELFF. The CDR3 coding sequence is TGCGCCAGCAGCTTGACAGGGTCCGGGGAGCTGTTTTTT.

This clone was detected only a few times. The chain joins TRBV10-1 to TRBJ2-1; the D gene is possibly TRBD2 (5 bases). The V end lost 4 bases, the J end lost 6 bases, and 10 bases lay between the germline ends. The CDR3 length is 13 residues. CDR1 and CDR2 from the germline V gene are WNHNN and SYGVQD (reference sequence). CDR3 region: CASSVQRSNEQFF. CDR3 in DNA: TGCGCCAGCAGTGTCCAGCGGAGCAATGAGCAGTTCTTC.

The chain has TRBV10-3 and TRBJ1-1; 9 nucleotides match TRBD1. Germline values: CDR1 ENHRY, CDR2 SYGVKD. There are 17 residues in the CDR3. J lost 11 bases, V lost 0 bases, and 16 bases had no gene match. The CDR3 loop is CAISESVTGGGLKPAFF. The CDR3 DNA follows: TGTGCCATCAGTGAGTCAGTAACAGGGGGCGGACTGAAGCCGGCTTTCTTT.

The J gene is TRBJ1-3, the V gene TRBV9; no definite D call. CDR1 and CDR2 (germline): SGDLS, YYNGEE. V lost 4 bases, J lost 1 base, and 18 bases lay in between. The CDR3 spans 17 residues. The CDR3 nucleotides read TGTGCCAGCAGCCTCCAGGACTCAATAGGATCTGGAAACACCATATATTTT. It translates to CASSLQDSIGSGNTIYF.

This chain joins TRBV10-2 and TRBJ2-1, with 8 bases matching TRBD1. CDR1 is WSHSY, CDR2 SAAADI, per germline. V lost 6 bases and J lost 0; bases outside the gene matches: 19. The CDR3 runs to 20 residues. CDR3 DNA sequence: TGCGCCAGCAGCGAGCTCGCGGGACAGGTACAATCAGACTCCTACAATGAGCAGTTCTTC. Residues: CASSELAGQVQSDSYNEQFF.

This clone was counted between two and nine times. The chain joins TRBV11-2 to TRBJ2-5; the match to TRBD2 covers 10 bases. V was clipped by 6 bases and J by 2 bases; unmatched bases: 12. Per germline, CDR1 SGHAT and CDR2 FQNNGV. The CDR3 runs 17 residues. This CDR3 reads CASRPGTSAILQETQYF. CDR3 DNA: TGTGCCAGCAGGCCCGGGACTAGCGCAATTCTTCAAGAGACCCAGTACTTC.

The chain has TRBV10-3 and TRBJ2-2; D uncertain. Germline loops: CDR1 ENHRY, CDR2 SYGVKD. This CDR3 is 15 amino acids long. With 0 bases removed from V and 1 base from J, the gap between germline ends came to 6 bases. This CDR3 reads CAISESAGNTGELFF. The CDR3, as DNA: TGTGCCATCAGTGAGTCGGCCGGGAACACCGGGGAGCTGTTTTTT.

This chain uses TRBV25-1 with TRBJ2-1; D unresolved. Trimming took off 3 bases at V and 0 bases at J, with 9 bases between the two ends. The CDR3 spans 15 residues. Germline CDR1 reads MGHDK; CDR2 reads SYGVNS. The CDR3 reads CASSETGSSYNEQFF. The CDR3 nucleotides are TGTGCCAGCAGTGAGACCGGAAGCTCCTACAATGAGCAGTTCTTC.

As DNA, the CDR3 is TGCGCCAGCACCACCACAGGGGGGGTTATAGAGACCCAGTACTTC. This translates into CASTTTGGVIETQYF. This chain joins TRBV5-1 and TRBJ2-5; maybe TRBD1 (8 bases). Trimming shortened V by 6 bases and J by 4 bases, and 19 bases separated the two germline ends. Germline V lookup: CDR1 SGHRS, CDR2 YFSETQ. The CDR3 spans 15 residues.

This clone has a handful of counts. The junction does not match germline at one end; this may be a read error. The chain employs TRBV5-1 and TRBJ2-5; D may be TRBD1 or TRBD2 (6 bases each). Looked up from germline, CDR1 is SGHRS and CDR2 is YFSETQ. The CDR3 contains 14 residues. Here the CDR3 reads CASSLDGRGGTQYF. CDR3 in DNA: TGCGCCAGCAGTTTGGACGGGAGAGGGGGGACCCAGTACTTC. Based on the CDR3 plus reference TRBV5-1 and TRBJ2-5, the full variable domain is KAGVTQTPRYLIKTRGQQVTLSCSPISGHRSVSWYQQTPGQGLQFLFEYFSETQRNKGNFPGRFSGRQFSNSRSEMNVSTLELGDSALYLCASSLDGRGGTQYFGPGTRLLVL.

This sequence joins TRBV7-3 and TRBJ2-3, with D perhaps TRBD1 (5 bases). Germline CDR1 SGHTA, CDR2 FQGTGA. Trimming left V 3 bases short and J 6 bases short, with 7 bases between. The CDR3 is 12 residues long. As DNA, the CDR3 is TGTGCCAGCAGCTTTGACAGCGATACGCAGTATTTT. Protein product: CASSFDSDTQYF.

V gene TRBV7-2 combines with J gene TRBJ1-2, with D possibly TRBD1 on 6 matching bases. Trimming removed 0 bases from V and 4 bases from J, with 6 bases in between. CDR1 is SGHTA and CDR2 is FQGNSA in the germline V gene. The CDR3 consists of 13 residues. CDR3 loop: CASSLAGGYGYTF. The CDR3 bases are TGTGCCAGCAGCTTAGCAGGGGGCTATGGCTACACCTTC.

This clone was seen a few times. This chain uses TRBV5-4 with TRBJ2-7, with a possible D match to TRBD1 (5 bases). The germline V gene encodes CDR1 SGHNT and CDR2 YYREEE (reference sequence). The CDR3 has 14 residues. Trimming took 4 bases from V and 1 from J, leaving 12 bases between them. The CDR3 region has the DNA TGTGCCAGCAGCAATTGGCGACAGTCCTACGAGCAGTACTTC. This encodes CASSNWRQSYEQYF.